This TCR beta chain was recorded in a study of blood T cell repertoires in COVID-19. Data came from immunoSEQ multiplex PCR; TCRdb stores just in-frame clones and leaves some out. The sample holds under 200,000 clones, roughly 78% seen once. The CDR3 has 15 residues. Unmatched junction bases numbered 8, after V lost 3 bases and J lost 3 bases. Germline values: CDR1 LGHDT, CDR2 YNNKEL (reference sequence). The TCR sequence derives from a woman aged 55-70 years with COVID-19, enrolled during active disease. This chain links TRBV3-1 (or the pseudogene TRBV3-2) with TRBJ2-7, with 7 bases identical to TRBD2. Material: peripheral blood. The CDR3: CASSQGASGLYEQYV. The CDR3 bases are TGTGCCAGCAGCCAGGGAGCTAGCGGCCTCTACGAGCAGTACGTC.